This T cell receptor beta chain was found in a study of regulatory T cells in long-lasting Graves disease. Sample time point: newly diagnosed GD, antithyroid drugs for less than 3 months. Generation of the TCR library employed RNA extracted from PBMCs. This clonotype appeared many times. CDR3-region Arm-PCR and iRepertoire HTBI primers produced the TCR beta libraries. TCRdb processed the multiplex PCR reads anew with MiXCR; each CDR3 protein has one entry. Among around 250,000 distinct CDR3 sequences listed, under 20% were seen once. This same sample was also part of a study on T cells in Graves' hyperthyroidism and ophthalmopathy.

The sequences come from peripheral blood mononuclear cells (PBMCs), collected at new diagnosis, from a patient treated with antithyroid drugs. This sequence was found in a woman aged 25 to 39 with Graves disease.

CDR3 nucleotides: TGTGCCAGCAGCTTAGTTGGCTTTTCCGAGGAAGCTTTCTTT. The encoded protein is CASSLVGFSEEAFF. The chain recombines TRBV13 with TRBJ1-1; no clear D gene. The CDR3 has 14 amino acids. V was pared by 1 base and J by 8 bases, with 14 bases between. Germline CDR1 and CDR2: PRHDT and FYEKMQ (reference sequence). The full variable domain, rest sourced from reference TRBV13 and TRBJ1-1, is AAGVIQSPRHLIKEKRETATLKCYPIPRHDTVYWYQQGPGQDPQFLISFYEKMQSDKGSIPDRFSAQQFSDYHSELNMSSLELGDSALYFCASSLVGFSEEAFFGQGTRLTVV.